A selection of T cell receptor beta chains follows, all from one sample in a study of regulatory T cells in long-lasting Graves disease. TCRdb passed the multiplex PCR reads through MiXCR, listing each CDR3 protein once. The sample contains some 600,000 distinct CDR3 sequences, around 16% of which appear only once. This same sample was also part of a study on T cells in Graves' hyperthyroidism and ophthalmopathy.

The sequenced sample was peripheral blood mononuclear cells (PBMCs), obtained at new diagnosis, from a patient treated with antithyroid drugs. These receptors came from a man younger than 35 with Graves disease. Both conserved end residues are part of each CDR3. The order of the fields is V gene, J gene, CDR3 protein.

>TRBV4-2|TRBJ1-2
CASSQEIQEGDYGYTF
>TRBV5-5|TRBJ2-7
CASSPDRGYLTPLTYEQYF
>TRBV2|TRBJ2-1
CASSELYAVSF
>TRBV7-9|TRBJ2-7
CASNRVSYEQYF
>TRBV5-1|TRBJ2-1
CASSLGSYGNEQFF
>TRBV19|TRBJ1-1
CASSRTGYTEAFF
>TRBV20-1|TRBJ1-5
CSARDRRRGSNQPQHF
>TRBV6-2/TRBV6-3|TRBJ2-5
CASSTAGTWAGRLQETQYF
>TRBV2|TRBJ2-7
CASSELASGTYEQYF
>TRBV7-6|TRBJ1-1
CASSLEGVPNTEAFF
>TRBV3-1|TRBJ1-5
CASSRGADRGQPQHF
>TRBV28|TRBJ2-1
CASSRTEGHPGDEQFF
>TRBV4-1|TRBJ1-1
CASSQGGTAEAFF
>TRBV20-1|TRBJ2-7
CSARDLTSGTPREQYF
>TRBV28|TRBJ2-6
CASSLPRYKGNRTGANVLTF
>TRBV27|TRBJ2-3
CASSIALGTDTQYF